One TCR beta chain is described in this entry. Its antigen is undetermined. Germline V gene data show CDR1 as SGHVS and CDR2 as FNYEAQ. The CDR3 contains 18 residues. V shed 1 base and J 1 base; nucleotides not matched to a gene: 9. The PCR ran on 60 Vbeta and 13 Jbeta primers. TCRdb's copy holds only in-frame clones and misses some; the assay was immunoSEQ multiplex PCR. The data hold 110,000 to 150,000 clones, with roughly four fifths observed a single time. This sample is part of a study of cytomegalovirus exposure and HLA in healthy donors. The study, taken as a whole, reports: Later findings reportedly placed an Asian-associated ancestry cluster below the approximately 670-donor mean for N-insertions. Reports state that TCR beta sequences accurately predicted most subjects' HLA-A and HLA-B alleles. Evidence from a later analysis indicated that most CMV-associated TCR beta chains looked HLA-restricted.

The clonotype was recovered from a male donor in good health and CMV-seronegative. Sequences were obtained from PBMCs. This rearrangement joins TRBV7-6 to TRBJ2-3; 9 bases fit TRBD2. The DNA for the CDR3 is TGTGCCAGCAGCTTAGAGGGTCCTAGGACTAGCGGCACAGATACGCAGTATTTT. This encodes CASSLEGPRTSGTDTQYF.